This T cell receptor beta chain was recorded in a study of T cell repertoires in cytomegalovirus infection. On the study more broadly: Use of recently identified HLA-C-restricted and well-studied HLA-B-restricted CMV epitopes was part of the study. Both CMV infection and a matching HLA type were indicated by public TCR beta signatures.

A single record per CDR3 protein comes from TCRdb applying MiXCR to the reads. The sample records around 900,000 distinct CDR3 sequences, 30% to 40% being singletons. On this clonotype: Its antigen is currently unknown.

Germline CDR1 is MGHRA and CDR2 is YSYEKL. The germline V and J ends were trimmed by 1 base and 5 bases, with 9 bases remaining between them. CDR3 length: 14 residues. The study, taken as a whole, reports: HLA-C-restricted CMV clonotypes gave the most frequent clonotype in two of eight donors.

The chain links TRBV4-1 to TRBJ1-5; no clear D gene. This specimen consisted of cultured CD8+ T cells from PBMCs, obtained from culture after CMV antigen stimulation. The receptor comes from a human donor in good health (CMV status not recorded). Some clones in this sample may be carry-over from other donors' samples. CDR3 region: CASSQGRWDQPQHF. Here the CDR3 DNA reads TGCGCCAGCAGCCAAGGAAGATGGGATCAGCCCCAGCATTTT.